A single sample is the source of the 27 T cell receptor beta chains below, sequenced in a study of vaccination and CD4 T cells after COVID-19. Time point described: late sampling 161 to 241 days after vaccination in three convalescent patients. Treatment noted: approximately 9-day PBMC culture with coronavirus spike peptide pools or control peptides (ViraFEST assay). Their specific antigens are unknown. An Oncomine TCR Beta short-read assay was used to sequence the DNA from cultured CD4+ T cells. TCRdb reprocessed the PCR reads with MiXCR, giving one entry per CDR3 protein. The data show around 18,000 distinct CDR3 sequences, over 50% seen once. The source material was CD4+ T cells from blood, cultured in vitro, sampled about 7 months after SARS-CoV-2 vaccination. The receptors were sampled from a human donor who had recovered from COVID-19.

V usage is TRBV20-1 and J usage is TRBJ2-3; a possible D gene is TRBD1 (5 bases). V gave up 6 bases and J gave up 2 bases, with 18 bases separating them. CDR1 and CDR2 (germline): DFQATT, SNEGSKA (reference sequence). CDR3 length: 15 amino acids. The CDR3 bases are TGCAGTGCAGCCCCAATGGCAGGGAACACAGATACGCAGTATTTT. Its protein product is CSAAPMAGNTDTQYF.

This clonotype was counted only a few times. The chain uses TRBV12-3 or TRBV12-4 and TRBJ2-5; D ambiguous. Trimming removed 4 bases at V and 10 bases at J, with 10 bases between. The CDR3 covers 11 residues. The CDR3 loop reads CASSSASNQYF. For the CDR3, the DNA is TGTGCCAGCAGTTCGGCTAGTAACCAGTACTTC.

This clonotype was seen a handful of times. CDR3 loop: CATSDPGGAGVEQFF. CDR3 nucleotide sequence: TGTGCCACCAGTGACCCGGGGGGAGCGGGAGTAGAGCAGTTCTTC. J is TRBJ2-1 and V is TRBV24-1; 8 positions agree with TRBD2. The CDR3 consists of 15 residues. Looked up from germline, CDR1 is KGHDR and CDR2 is SFDVKD. Losses at the gene ends were 4 bases for V and 10 bases for J; bases not matched to a gene: 11.

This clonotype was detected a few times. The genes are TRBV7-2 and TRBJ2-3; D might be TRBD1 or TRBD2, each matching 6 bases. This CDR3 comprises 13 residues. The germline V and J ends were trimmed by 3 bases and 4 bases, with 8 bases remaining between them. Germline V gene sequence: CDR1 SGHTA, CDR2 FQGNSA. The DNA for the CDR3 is TGTGCCAGCAGCTTTGGGGGGCCAGATACGCAGTATTTT. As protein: CASSFGGPDTQYF. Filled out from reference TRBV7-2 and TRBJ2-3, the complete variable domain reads GAGVSQSPSNKVTEKGKDVELRCDPISGHTALYWYRQSLGQGLEFLIYFQGNSAPDKSGLPSDRFSAERTGGSVSTLTIQRTQQEDSAVYLCASSFGGPDTQYFGPGTRLTVL.

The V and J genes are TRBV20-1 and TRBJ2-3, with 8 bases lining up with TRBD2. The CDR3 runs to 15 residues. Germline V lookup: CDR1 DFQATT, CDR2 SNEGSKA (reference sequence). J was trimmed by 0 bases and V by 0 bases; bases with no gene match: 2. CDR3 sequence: CSARDGGASTDTQYF. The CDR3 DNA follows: TGCAGTGCTAGAGACGGGGGGGCTAGCACAGATACGCAGTATTTT.

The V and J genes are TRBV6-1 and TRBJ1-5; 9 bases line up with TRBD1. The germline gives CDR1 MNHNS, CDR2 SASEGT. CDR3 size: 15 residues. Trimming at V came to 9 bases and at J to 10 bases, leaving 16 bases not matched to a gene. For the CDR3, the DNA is TGTGCCAGTGGGGGGACAGGGCTCTCGTCCGAACCCCAGCATTTT. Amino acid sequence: CASGGTGLSSEPQHF.

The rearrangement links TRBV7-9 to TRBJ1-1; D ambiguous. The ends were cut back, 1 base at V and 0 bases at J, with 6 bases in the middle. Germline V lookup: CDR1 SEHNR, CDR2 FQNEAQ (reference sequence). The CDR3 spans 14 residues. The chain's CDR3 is CASSLVTMNTEAFF. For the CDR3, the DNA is TGTGCCAGCAGCTTAGTTACCATGAACACTGAAGCTTTCTTT.

The CDR3 protein is CASSREPLDRAETQYF. CDR3 DNA: TGCGCCAGCAGCCGAGAGCCCCTGGACAGGGCAGAGACCCAGTACTTC. This chain connects TRBV5-1 to TRBJ2-5; TRBD1 matches at 8 bases. V shed 4 bases, J shed 4 bases, and the junction held 12 bases outside the gene matches. Per the germline V gene, CDR1 is SGHRS and CDR2 is YFSETQ. CDR3 length: 16 amino acids.

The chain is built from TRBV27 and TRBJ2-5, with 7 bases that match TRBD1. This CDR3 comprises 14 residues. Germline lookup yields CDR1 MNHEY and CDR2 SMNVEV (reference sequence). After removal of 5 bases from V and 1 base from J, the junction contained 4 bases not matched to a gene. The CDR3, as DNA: TGTGCCAGCAGTATAGACAGGGTCCAAGAGACCCAGTACTTC. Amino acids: CASSIDRVQETQYF.

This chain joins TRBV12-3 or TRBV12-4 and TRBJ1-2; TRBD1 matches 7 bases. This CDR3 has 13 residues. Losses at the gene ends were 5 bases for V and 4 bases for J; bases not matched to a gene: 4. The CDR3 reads CASSTGAGYGYTF. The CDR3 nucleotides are TGTGCCAGCAGTACAGGGGCTGGCTATGGCTACACCTTC.

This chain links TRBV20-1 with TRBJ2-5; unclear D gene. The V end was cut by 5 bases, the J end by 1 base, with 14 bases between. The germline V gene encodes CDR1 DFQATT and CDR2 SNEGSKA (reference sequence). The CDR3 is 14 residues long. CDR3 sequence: CSALPGIGQETQYF. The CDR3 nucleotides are TGCAGTGCTCTCCCTGGGATCGGCCAAGAGACCCAGTACTTC.

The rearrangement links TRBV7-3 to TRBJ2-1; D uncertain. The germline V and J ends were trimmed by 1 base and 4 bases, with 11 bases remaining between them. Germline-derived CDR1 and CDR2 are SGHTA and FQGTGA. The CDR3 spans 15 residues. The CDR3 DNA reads TGTGCCAGCAGCTTAAGTTCCTCGGAATACAATGAGCAGTTCTTC. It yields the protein CASSLSSSEYNEQFF.

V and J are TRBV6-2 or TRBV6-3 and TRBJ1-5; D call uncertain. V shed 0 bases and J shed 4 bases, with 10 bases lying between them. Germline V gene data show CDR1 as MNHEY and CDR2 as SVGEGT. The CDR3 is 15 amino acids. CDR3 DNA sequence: TGTGCCAGCAGTTACTCGGGCAGAACGAATCAGCCCCAGCATTTT. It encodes CASSYSGRTNQPQHF.

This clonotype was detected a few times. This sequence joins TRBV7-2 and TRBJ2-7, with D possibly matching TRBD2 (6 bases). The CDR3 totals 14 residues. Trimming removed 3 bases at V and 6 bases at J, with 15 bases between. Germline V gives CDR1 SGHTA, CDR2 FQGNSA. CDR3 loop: CASSFQRGWGEQYF. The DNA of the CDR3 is TGTGCCAGCAGCTTTCAACGGGGGTGGGGCGAGCAGTACTTC.

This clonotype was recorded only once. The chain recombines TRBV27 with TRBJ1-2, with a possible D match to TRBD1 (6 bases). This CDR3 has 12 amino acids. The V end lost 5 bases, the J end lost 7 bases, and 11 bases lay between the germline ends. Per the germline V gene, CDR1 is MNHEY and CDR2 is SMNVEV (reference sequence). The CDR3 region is CASSPQGGGYTF. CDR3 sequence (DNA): TGTGCCAGCAGTCCACAGGGTGGTGGCTACACCTTC.

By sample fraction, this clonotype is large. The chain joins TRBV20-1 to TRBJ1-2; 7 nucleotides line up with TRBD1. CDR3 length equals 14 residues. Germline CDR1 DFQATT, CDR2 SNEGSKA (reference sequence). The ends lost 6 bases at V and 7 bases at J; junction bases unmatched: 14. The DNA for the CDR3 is TGCAGTGCCAGGCGGAGGACAGGTGATGGTGGCTACACCTTC. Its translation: CSARRRTGDGGYTF.

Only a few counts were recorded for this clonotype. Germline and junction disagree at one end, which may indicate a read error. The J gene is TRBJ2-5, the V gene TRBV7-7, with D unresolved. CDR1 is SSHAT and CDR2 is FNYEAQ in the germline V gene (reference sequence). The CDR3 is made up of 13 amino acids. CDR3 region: CASSLGWQETQYF. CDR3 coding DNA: TGTGCTAGCAGCTTAGGTTGGCAAGAGACCCAGTACTTC.

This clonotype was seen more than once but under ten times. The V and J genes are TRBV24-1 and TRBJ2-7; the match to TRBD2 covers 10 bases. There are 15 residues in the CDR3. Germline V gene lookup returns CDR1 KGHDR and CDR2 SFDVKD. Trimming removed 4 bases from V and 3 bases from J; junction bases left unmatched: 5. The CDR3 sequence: CATSETAGGVYEQYF. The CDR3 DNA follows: TGTGCCACCAGTGAAACAGCGGGAGGGGTCTACGAGCAGTACTTC.

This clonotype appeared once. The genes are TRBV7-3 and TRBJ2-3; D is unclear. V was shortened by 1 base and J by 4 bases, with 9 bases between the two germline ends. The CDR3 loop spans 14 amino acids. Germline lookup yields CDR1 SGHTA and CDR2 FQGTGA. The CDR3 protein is CASSLSGMADTQYF. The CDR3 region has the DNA TGTGCCAGCAGCTTAAGTGGTATGGCAGATACGCAGTATTTT.

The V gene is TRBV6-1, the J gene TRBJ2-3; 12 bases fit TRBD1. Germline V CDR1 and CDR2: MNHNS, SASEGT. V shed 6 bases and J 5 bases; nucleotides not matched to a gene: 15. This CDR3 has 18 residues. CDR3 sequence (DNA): TGTGCCAGCAGGGAGGGCTCGGGACAGGGGGCATTTCAAGATACGCAGTATTTT. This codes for CASREGSGQGAFQDTQYF.

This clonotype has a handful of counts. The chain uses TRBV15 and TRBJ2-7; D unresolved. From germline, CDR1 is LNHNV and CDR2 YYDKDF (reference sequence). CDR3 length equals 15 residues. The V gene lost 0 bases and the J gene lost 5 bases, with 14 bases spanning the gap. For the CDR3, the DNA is TGTGCCACCAGCAGAGATTTTCACAGTACGCACGAGCAGTACTTC. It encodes CATSRDFHSTHEQYF.

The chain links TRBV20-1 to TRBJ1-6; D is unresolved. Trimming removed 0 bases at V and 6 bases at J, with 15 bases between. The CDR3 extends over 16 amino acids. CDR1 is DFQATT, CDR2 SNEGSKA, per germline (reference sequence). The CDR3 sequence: CSARDLRSPANSPLHF. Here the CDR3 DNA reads TGCAGTGCTAGAGATCTTCGGTCTCCTGCTAATTCACCCCTCCACTTT.

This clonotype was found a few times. In nucleotides, the CDR3 is TGTGCCAGCAGGTCGTCGCTAGCGGGAGCCACAGATACGCAGTATTTT. This codes for CASRSSLAGATDTQYF. The V call is TRBV6-1, the J call TRBJ2-3; 10 nucleotides agree with TRBD2. CDR1 is MNHNS, CDR2 SASEGT, per germline. The CDR3 covers 16 residues. J lost 2 bases, V lost 6 bases, and 8 bases had no gene match.

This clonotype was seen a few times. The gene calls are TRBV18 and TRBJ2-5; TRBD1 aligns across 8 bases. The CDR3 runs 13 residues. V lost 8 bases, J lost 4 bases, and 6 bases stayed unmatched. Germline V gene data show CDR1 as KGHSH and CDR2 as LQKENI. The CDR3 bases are TGTGCCAGCACCCCAGGGGGCTTAGAGACCCAGTACTTC. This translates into CASTPGGLETQYF.

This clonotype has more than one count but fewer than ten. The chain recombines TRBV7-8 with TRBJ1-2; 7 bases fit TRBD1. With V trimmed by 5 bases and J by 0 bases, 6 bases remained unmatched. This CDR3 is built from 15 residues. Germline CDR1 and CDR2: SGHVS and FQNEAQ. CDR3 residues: CASSPNRGSNYGYTF. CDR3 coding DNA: TGTGCCAGCAGCCCGAACAGGGGATCTAACTATGGCTACACCTTC.

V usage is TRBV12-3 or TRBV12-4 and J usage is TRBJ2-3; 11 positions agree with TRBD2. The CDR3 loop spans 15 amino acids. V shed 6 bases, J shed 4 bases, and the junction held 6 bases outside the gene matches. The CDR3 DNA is TGTGCCAGCAGCCTTAGCGGGGGGGCGTCAGATACGCAGTATTTT. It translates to CASSLSGGASDTQYF.

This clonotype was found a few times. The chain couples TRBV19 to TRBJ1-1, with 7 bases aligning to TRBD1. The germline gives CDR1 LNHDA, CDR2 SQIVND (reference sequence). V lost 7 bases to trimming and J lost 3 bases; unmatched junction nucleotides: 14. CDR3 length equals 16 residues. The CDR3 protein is CASTSWQGGTDTEAFF. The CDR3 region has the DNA TGTGCCAGTACCTCATGGCAGGGGGGGACGGACACTGAAGCTTTCTTT.